Presented here are 13 T cell receptor beta chains from one specimen sequenced in a study of T cells after yellow fever vaccination. TCRdb reprocessed the 5' RACE reads with MiXCR, giving one entry per CDR3 protein. The sample records a few hundred thousand distinct CDR3 sequences, about 17% being singletons. The material sequenced was PBMCs, taken more than 4 days after the first yellow fever vaccination. Every receptor here comes from a young man who received the YFV17D yellow fever vaccine.

There are a few counts of this clonotype. V gene TRBV7-2 combines with J gene TRBJ2-5; possible D gene TRBD1, 5 bases. CDR3 length equals 13 residues. V lost 5 bases and J 2 bases, leaving 9 bases between the germline ends. Germline lookup yields CDR1 SGHTA and CDR2 FQGNSA. CDR3 nucleotide sequence: TGTGCCAGCAGCGATCAGGGTCAAGAGACCCAGTACTTC. Protein product: CASSDQGQETQYF. Supplemented by reference TRBV7-2 and TRBJ2-5, the full variable domain reads GAGVSQSPSNKVTEKGKDVELRCDPISGHTALYWYRQSLGQGLEFLIYFQGNSAPDKSGLPSDRFSAERTGGSVSTLTIQRTQQEDSAVYLCASSDQGQETQYFGPGTRLLVL.

The rearrangement uses TRBV5-1 and TRBJ2-1, with D tentatively TRBD2 (6 bases). This CDR3 is built from 15 residues. The ends were cut back, 4 bases at V and 1 base at J, with 12 bases in the middle. Germline V gives CDR1 SGHRS, CDR2 YFSETQ. The CDR3 reads CASSGSAGSYNEQFF. The CDR3 DNA reads TGCGCCAGCAGCGGGAGCGCGGGGTCCTACAATGAGCAGTTCTTC.

This clonotype was observed a few times. The gene calls are TRBV28 and TRBJ2-7; D gene uncertain. Germline V CDR1 and CDR2: MDHEN, SYDVKM. With 3 bases removed from V and 2 bases from J, the gap between germline ends came to 8 bases. This CDR3 comprises 13 residues. CDR3 DNA: TGTGCCAGCAGTTTCGGGTTCACCTACGAGCAGTACGTC. Its protein product is CASSFGFTYEQYV.

The V and J genes are TRBV6-2 or TRBV6-3 and TRBJ1-5; 8 nucleotides line up with TRBD1. Germline V gene sequence: CDR1 MNHEY, CDR2 SVGEGT. The CDR3 consists of 13 residues. Trimming took 7 bases from V and 6 from J; bases not matched to a gene: 5. The CDR3 here is CASNDRGGQPQHF. The CDR3 bases are TGTGCCAGCAACGACAGGGGAGGTCAGCCCCAGCATTTT.

The gene calls are TRBV20-1 and TRBJ2-3, with D hard to call. The CDR3 contains 16 residues. Germline V CDR1 and CDR2: DFQATT, SNEGSKA (reference sequence). V dropped 4 bases and J dropped 2 bases, with 19 bases sitting between them. The CDR3 spells CSAILRQLQHTDTQYF. CDR3 DNA: TGCAGTGCTATCCTAAGACAACTTCAACACACAGATACGCAGTATTTT.

This sequence joins TRBV11-2 and TRBJ1-2; no clear D. The CDR3 loop spans 14 amino acids. CDR1 SGHAT and CDR2 FQNNGV come from the germline V gene. V lost 0 bases to trimming and J lost 8 bases, with 13 bases between them. CDR3 DNA: TGTGCCAGCAGCTTAGATCAAGCTGGGTACGGCTACACCTTC. Its translation is CASSLDQAGYGYTF.

This clonotype was recorded many times. The V and J genes are TRBV4-1 and TRBJ2-4, with D possibly being TRBD1 (6 bases). The CDR3 sequence is 16 residues long. With 3 bases removed from V and 5 bases from J, the gap between germline ends came to 17 bases. The V gene's germline CDR1 is MGHRA and CDR2 YSYEKL. The CDR3 DNA reads TGCGCCAGCAGCCAGGTAGCAGGGGATAGCCAAAACATTCAGTACTTC. It specifies CASSQVAGDSQNIQYF.

The V gene is TRBV14, the J gene TRBJ2-3; weak D call: TRBD1 (6 bases). The germline V and J ends were trimmed by 1 base and 2 bases, with 16 bases remaining between them. The CDR3 covers 17 residues. Germline V gene data show CDR1 as SGHDN and CDR2 as FVKESK. This chain's CDR3 is CASSQGSRDIHTDTQYF. The CDR3 nucleotides are TGTGCCAGCAGCCAAGGCAGCAGGGACATACACACAGATACGCAGTATTTT.

This chain connects TRBV6-2 or TRBV6-3 to TRBJ2-5; TRBD2 matches 7 bases. J was trimmed by 5 bases and V by 7 bases; bases with no gene match: 7. The CDR3 length is 13 residues. Germline CDR1 MNHEY, CDR2 SVGEGT. CDR3 coding DNA: TGTGCCAGCAAGCCCAGCGGGGCGGAGACCCAGTACTTC. As protein: CASKPSGAETQYF.

The V call is TRBV15, the J call TRBJ2-7; 10 bases are a match to TRBD1. With V trimmed by 1 base and J by 4 bases, 7 bases remained unmatched. The length of the CDR3 is 16 residues. Germline CDR1 and CDR2: LNHNV and YYDKDF (reference sequence). The CDR3 DNA reads TGTGCCACCAGCAGAGCACCGGGACAGGGGCTGTACGAGCAGTACTTC. This encodes CATSRAPGQGLYEQYF. Based on the CDR3 plus reference TRBV15 and TRBJ2-7, the full variable domain is DAMVIQNPRYQVTQFGKPVTLSCSQTLNHNVMYWYQQKSSQAPKLLFHYYDKDFNNEADTPDNFQSRRPNTSFCFLDIRSPGLGDTAMYLCATSRAPGQGLYEQYFGPGTRLTVT.

V is TRBV5-4 and J is TRBJ1-1; TRBD1 matches 7 bases. Germline V gives CDR1 SGHNT, CDR2 YYREEE (reference sequence). The J segment lost 0 bases and the V segment lost 5 bases, leaving 10 bases of the junction unmatched. This CDR3 comprises 16 residues. CDR3 sequence reads: CASRRGGRLMNTEAFF. DNA of the CDR3: TGTGCCAGCAGAAGAGGGGGCAGACTGATGAACACTGAAGCTTTCTTT.

This clonotype was counted only a few times. The rearrangement joins TRBV7-9 to TRBJ1-5, with TRBD1 matching 12 bases. Germline V gene lookup returns CDR1 SEHNR and CDR2 FQNEAQ (reference sequence). This CDR3 contains 15 residues. V gave up 3 bases and J gave up 5 bases; unmatched junction bases: 2. CDR3 nucleotide sequence: TGTGCCAGCAGCTTCGGGACAGGGGGCTATCAGCCCCAGCATTTT. Amino acid sequence: CASSFGTGGYQPQHF.

This clonotype came up a few times. The V gene is TRBV15, the J gene TRBJ2-7, with no clear D. The V gene's germline CDR1 is LNHNV and CDR2 YYDKDF (reference sequence). V gave up 0 bases and J gave up 1 base, with 10 bases separating them. This CDR3 spans 15 amino acids. The CDR3 sequence is CATSRDIAESYEQYF. The CDR3 DNA reads TGTGCCACCAGCAGAGATATTGCGGAGTCCTACGAGCAGTACTTC.